A single sample gave rise to the 13 T cell receptor beta chains below, sequenced in a study of CD8 T cells in ankylosing spondylitis. One entry per CDR3 protein results from TCRdb running MiXCR on the 5' RACE reads. This sample carries some 120,000 distinct CDR3 sequences, roughly 15% of them seen once, and the ten largest clones take roughly 3%. The sample taken for sequencing was blood, either unsorted or a sorted T cell fraction (not recorded which). The receptor set was obtained from a female donor with ankylosing spondylitis or in good health (not recorded which).

This clonotype was observed at least ten times. The chain carries TRBV20-1 and TRBJ1-1; D gene unclear. Germline CDR1 and CDR2: DFQATT and SNEGSKA (reference sequence). Trimming cost V 3 bases and J 8 bases, with 16 bases left between them. This CDR3 spans 13 amino acids. The CDR3, as DNA: TGCAGTGCTAGCCTGGGCGACCAGGCCGAAGCTTTCTTT. This codes for CSASLGDQAEAFF.

This clonotype was seen a handful of times. This chain connects TRBV5-1 to TRBJ1-1; D perhaps matches TRBD1 (5 bases). The CDR3 is 15 residues long. Between the trimmed V and J ends, which lost 5 bases and 5 bases, there was a span of 19 bases. Germline CDR1 and CDR2: SGHRS and YFSETQ. CDR3 in DNA: TGCGCCAGCAGTGAAGATCAGGGTTGGGGGACTGAAGCTTTCTTT. This codes for CASSEDQGWGTEAFF.

As for this clonotype: A much larger clone differs by one base, so this may be a read error. The gene calls are TRBV29-1 and TRBJ2-7; 9 bases map to TRBD1. This CDR3 has 12 residues. Germline CDR1 SQVTM, CDR2 ANQGSEA. This CDR3 is CSVVWDRAEQHF. The CDR3 nucleotides read TGCAGCGTTGTCTGGGACAGGGCCGAGCAGCACTTC.

This chain connects TRBV3-1 to TRBJ2-5; 9 bases line up with TRBD2. CDR1 and CDR2 (germline): LGHDT, YNNKEL (reference sequence). The CDR3 covers 15 residues. Trimming at V came to 0 bases and at J to 1 base, leaving 0 bases not matched to a gene. The CDR3 bases are TGTGCCAGCAGCCAAGATAGCGGGAGCCAAGAGACCCAGTACTTC. Translation: CASSQDSGSQETQYF.

This clonotype has just a few counts. The chain couples TRBV6-5 to TRBJ1-4, with D hard to call. This CDR3 spans 14 amino acids. V was shortened by 0 bases and J by 0 bases, with 2 bases between the two germline ends. Germline V gene data show CDR1 as MNHEY and CDR2 as SVGAGI. The CDR3: CASSYSSTNEKLFF. The CDR3 DNA reads TGTGCCAGCAGTTACTCCTCAACTAATGAAAAACTGTTTTTT.

The sample holds many counts of this clonotype. The gene calls are TRBV28 and TRBJ2-4; D remains unclear. The ends were cut back, 6 bases at V and 0 bases at J, with 12 bases in the middle. The CDR3 loop spans 15 amino acids. Germline lookup yields CDR1 MDHEN and CDR2 SYDVKM. As DNA, the CDR3 is TGTGCCAGCAGCACCCCTCAGATAGCCAAAAACATTCAGTACTTC. This translates into CASSTPQIAKNIQYF.

Remarks on this clonotype: This clone may be a read error of a much larger clone one base away. This chain joins TRBV3-1 and TRBJ2-3, with unresolved D. CDR1 LGHDT and CDR2 YNNKEL come from the germline V gene (reference sequence). V gave up 2 bases and J gave up 2 bases, with 8 bases separating them. This CDR3 spans 14 amino acids. CDR3 loop: CASSQSASTDTQYF. The CDR3 coding sequence is TGTGCCAGCAGCCAATCGGCCTCCACAGATACGCAGTATTTT.

Worth noting for this clonotype: A read error is possible here, since a much larger clone lies one base away. The J gene is TRBJ2-3, the V gene TRBV20-1; the match to TRBD2 covers 11 bases. CDR3 length equals 17 residues. Germline V gene sequence: CDR1 DFQATT, CDR2 SNEGSKA (reference sequence). The DNA for the CDR3 is TGCAGTGCTCGATACTTAGCGGGAGGGCCAGGCACAGATACGCATTATTTT. It translates to CSARYLAGGPGTDTHYF.

This clonotype was observed at least ten times. The chain recombines TRBV5-1 with TRBJ2-3; 8 nucleotides agree with TRBD2. The trim removed 5 bases at V and 0 bases at J, leaving 11 bases unmatched. The CDR3 extends over 17 amino acids. Germline V gene sequence: CDR1 SGHRS, CDR2 YFSETQ. The CDR3 sequence is CASSSSGGYPSTDTQYF. The DNA of the CDR3 is TGCGCCAGCAGTAGCAGCGGGGGATATCCTAGCACAGATACGCAGTATTTT.

This clonotype was seen a few times. This rearrangement joins TRBV10-3 to TRBJ1-1, with D perhaps matching TRBD1 (5 bases). Germline CDR1 is ENHRY and CDR2 is SYGVKD. The ends were cut back, 4 bases at V and 6 bases at J, with 6 bases in the middle. The CDR3 totals 11 residues. The CDR3 DNA follows: TGTGCCATCAGTGGGGGGTCTGAAGCTTTCTTT. It encodes CAISGGSEAFF.

This clonotype has more than one count but fewer than ten. The chain has TRBV27 and TRBJ2-5; 13 nucleotides align to TRBD2. This CDR3 contains 19 residues. Trimming at V came to 5 bases and at J to 6 bases, leaving 18 bases not matched to a gene. Germline-derived CDR1 and CDR2 are MNHEY and SMNVEV (reference sequence). The CDR3 DNA reads TGTGCCAGCAGTCCCACCTCCGGACTAGCGGGAGTATCGGCAAAGACCCAGTACTTC. Amino acid sequence: CASSPTSGLAGVSAKTQYF.

The chain employs TRBV5-1 and TRBJ1-1; D is unresolved. Trimming removed 2 bases from V and 5 bases from J, with 13 bases in between. The germline V gene encodes CDR1 SGHRS and CDR2 YFSETQ. The CDR3 totals 14 residues. CDR3 protein: CASSFGRSGTEAFF. In DNA, the CDR3 is TGCGCCAGCAGCTTTGGGCGTAGCGGAACTGAAGCTTTCTTT.

This chain connects TRBV12-3 or TRBV12-4 to TRBJ2-1, with 12 nucleotides matching TRBD1. V shed 6 bases, J shed 9 bases, and the junction held 6 bases outside the gene matches. This CDR3 is built from 14 residues. CDR3 amino acids: CASRPGQGACEQFF. In nucleotides, the CDR3 is TGTGCCAGCAGGCCGGGACAGGGGGCGTGTGAGCAGTTCTTC.